A single sample is the source of the 17 T cell receptor beta chains below, sequenced in a study of T cells after posttransplantation cyclophosphamide. The method was immunoSEQ multiplex PCR; TCRdb's version includes in-frame clones alone and lacks a portion of them. The data hold almost 2,500 clones, with less than 85% observed a single time. Treatment was busulfan-fludarabine conditioning, a marrow graft, and cyclophosphamide on days +3 and +4. Sequencing used PBMCs, obtained after allogeneic stem cell transplant with posttransplant cyclophosphamide. Receptors were obtained from a young adult male patient who received an allogeneic stem cell transplant from a related donor, was CMV-positive, and had acute GVHD only. Among the T cells, some may be from the graft donor.

The chain uses TRBV2 and TRBJ1-1, with D hard to call. The V gene lost 4 bases and the J gene lost 1 base, with 10 bases spanning the gap. The CDR3 runs to 14 residues. In germline, CDR1 is SNHLY, CDR2 FYNNEI. The CDR3 loop reads CASSVLRGNTEAFF. The CDR3 bases are TGTGCCAGCAGTGTCCTCCGGGGGAACACTGAAGCTTTCTTT. Full variable domain (remainder filled in from reference TRBV2 and TRBJ1-1): EPEVTQTPSHQVTQMGQEVILRCVPISNHLYFYWYRQILGQKVEFLVSFYNNEISEKSEIFDDQFSVERPDGSNFTLKIRSTKLEDSAMYFCASSVLRGNTEAFFGQGTRLTVV.

The chain is built from TRBV7-9 and TRBJ2-5; 10 bases agree with TRBD2. The germline V gene encodes CDR1 SEHNR and CDR2 FQNEAQ (reference sequence). The CDR3 spans 19 residues. Trimming cost V 0 bases and J 0 bases; bases outside gene matches: 10. CDR3 in DNA: TGTGCCAGCAGCTTAGCGGGAGCTAGCGGGGGCCTGTACCAAGAGACCCAGTACTTC. Amino acid sequence: CASSLAGASGGLYQETQYF.

This clone was seen just once. The chain has TRBV7-2 and TRBJ2-3; D is unclear. V lost 2 bases to trimming and J lost 2 bases, with 5 bases between them. The length of the CDR3 is 13 residues. The germline V gene encodes CDR1 SGHTA and CDR2 FQGNSA. Here the CDR3 DNA reads TGTGCCAGCAGCTTACAGTACACAGATACGCAGTATTTT. Its translation is CASSLQYTDTQYF.

The chain joins TRBV7-8 to TRBJ2-1, with D unclear. Trimming removed 5 bases at V and 4 bases at J, with 9 bases between. The CDR3 has 13 amino acids. CDR1 and CDR2 (germline): SGHVS, FQNEAQ. The CDR3: CASSPRVYNEQFF. The CDR3 region has the DNA TGTGCCAGCAGCCCACGGGTATACAATGAGCAGTTCTTC.

The V gene is TRBV19, the J gene TRBJ1-2; TRBD1 matches 8 bases. Germline-derived CDR1 and CDR2 are LNHDA and SQIVND (reference sequence). There are 15 residues in the CDR3. V dropped 6 bases and J dropped 4; count of bases not matched to a gene: 10. The CDR3 spells CASSLTGVVAYGYTF. CDR3 sequence (DNA): TGTGCCAGTAGCCTGACAGGGGTTGTCGCCTATGGCTACACCTTC.

The chain combines TRBV14 with TRBJ2-6; the match to TRBD1 covers 7 bases. This CDR3 has 18 amino acids. From germline, CDR1 is SGHDN and CDR2 FVKESK. The trim removed 4 bases at V and 1 base at J, leaving 10 bases unmatched. The CDR3 DNA sequence: TGTGCCAGCAGCCCGAGACAGGGCTCCCTATCTGGGGCCAACGTCCTGACTTTC. As protein: CASSPRQGSLSGANVLTF.

The V gene is TRBV5-1, the J gene TRBJ1-1; 7 bases map to TRBD1. V gave up 5 bases and J gave up 2 bases; unmatched junction bases: 6. The CDR3 is 14 residues long. Germline V gene sequence: CDR1 SGHRS, CDR2 YFSETQ. CDR3: CASSSGQVNTEAFF. In DNA, the CDR3 is TGCGCCAGCAGTTCTGGACAGGTCAACACTGAAGCTTTCTTT.

As concerns this clone: At one end, the junction sequence differs from germline, possibly due to a read error. V is TRBV4-3 and J is TRBJ2-6, with a tentative D call TRBD1 (6 bases). The CDR3 is 22 residues long. Germline loops: CDR1 LGHNA, CDR2 YSLEER. The CDR3 here is CASSQDLMTVDSLFPGSNVLTF. CDR3 DNA sequence: TGCGCCAGCAGCCAAGATCTTATGACGGTGGACAGTTTATTTCCTGGGTCCAACGTCCTGACTTTC.

The chain combines TRBV4-3 with TRBJ2-4; D is perhaps TRBD2 (6 bases). The germline gives CDR1 LGHNA, CDR2 YSLEER. CDR3 length: 18 amino acids. Trimming left V 0 bases short and J 0 bases short, with 15 bases between. CDR3 bases: TGCGCCAGCAGCCAAGATTTACTAGCCTACCGAGCCAAAAACATTCAGTACTTC. Translating it yields CASSQDLLAYRAKNIQYF.

This rearrangement joins TRBV2 to TRBJ2-5, with 9 bases lining up with TRBD1. Germline CDR1 and CDR2: SNHLY and FYNNEI. The CDR3 runs 15 residues. V was pared by 7 bases and J by 5 bases, with 11 bases of the junction left unmatched. In DNA, the CDR3 is TGTGCCAGCACGGGACAGGGAAGAATAAGGGAGACCCAGTACTTC. Protein: CASTGQGRIRETQYF.

The V and J genes are TRBV20-1 and TRBJ2-7, with D unresolved. V lost 0 bases, J lost 2 bases, and 2 bases lay in between. Looked up from germline, CDR1 is DFQATT and CDR2 is SNEGSKA (reference sequence). The CDR3 spans 11 residues. The CDR3 DNA reads as TGCAGTGCTAGAGACACCTACGAGCAGTACTTC. It translates to CSARDTYEQYF.

The chain combines TRBV7-6 with TRBJ2-7, with TRBD1 identical over 11 bases. The CDR3 runs 14 residues. The germline V gene encodes CDR1 SGHVS and CDR2 FNYEAQ. V trimming: 5 bases; J trimming: 7 bases; junction bases outside the gene matches: 7. CDR3: CASSLGTGGSEQYF. The CDR3 coding sequence is TGTGCCAGCAGCCTAGGGACAGGGGGGAGTGAGCAGTACTTC.

This chain joins TRBV28 and TRBJ1-2; TRBD1 matches 7 bases. V was clipped by 6 bases and J by 7 bases; unmatched bases: 5. This CDR3 has 12 residues. CDR1 and CDR2 from the germline V gene are MDHEN and SYDVKM. The CDR3 nucleotides read TGTGCCAGCAGACCGACAGGGAGTGGCTACACCTTC. Encoded protein: CASRPTGSGYTF.

This rearrangement joins TRBV19 to TRBJ1-2; TRBD1 matches 8 bases. The CDR3 is 15 residues long. V lost 7 bases and J lost 5; bases outside the gene matches: 12. Germline-derived CDR1 and CDR2 are LNHDA and SQIVND (reference sequence). Here the CDR3 reads CASKGRQGLSYGYTF. The CDR3 DNA is TGTGCCAGTAAGGGAAGACAGGGGCTGTCTTATGGCTACACCTTC.

The chain has TRBV7-9 and TRBJ2-7; D gene ambiguous. CDR3 length: 13 amino acids. The V end lost 2 bases, the J end lost 5 bases, and 10 bases lay between the germline ends. Germline V gives CDR1 SEHNR, CDR2 FQNEAQ (reference sequence). The CDR3 loop is CASSLPLSHEQYF. The DNA for the CDR3 is TGTGCCAGCAGCTTACCGTTGAGCCACGAGCAGTACTTC.

The V and J genes are TRBV28 and TRBJ1-5; D perhaps matches TRBD1 (5 bases). Germline-derived CDR1 and CDR2 are MDHEN and SYDVKM. This CDR3 spans 14 amino acids. The ends were cut back, 5 bases at V and 5 bases at J, with 13 bases in the middle. The CDR3 protein is CASSPQGGHQPQHF. The CDR3 coding sequence is TGTGCCAGCAGTCCTCAGGGAGGCCATCAGCCCCAGCATTTT.

This clone was detected once. The chain uses TRBV10-2 and TRBJ1-2; D ambiguous. CDR1 is WSHSY and CDR2 is SAAADI in the germline V gene. Between the trimmed V and J ends, which lost 2 bases and 4 bases, there was a span of 8 bases. The CDR3 extends over 13 amino acids. The CDR3 is CASSEGLIYGYTF. In DNA, the CDR3 is TGCGCCAGCAGTGAGGGCCTCATCTATGGCTACACCTTC.